The 32 T cell receptor beta chains listed next were all sequenced from one sample in a study of shared clonotypes between healthy human individuals. Here immunoSEQ multiplex PCR was the method, and the copy in TCRdb shows in-frame clones only, minus some. The table includes approximately 2.3 million clones, more than 85% detected once. The sequencing sample was made of naive CD4+ T cells from PBMCs. This sample's subset: CD45RA+ positively selected. Receptors were obtained from a young man in good health. Some clones in this sample may be carry-over from other donors' samples.

The J gene is TRBJ1-1, the V gene TRBV4-1; D is ambiguous. V was trimmed by 0 bases and J by 3 bases, leaving 11 bases between them. The CDR3 is 15 amino acids. Per the germline V gene, CDR1 is MGHRA and CDR2 is YSYEKL. CDR3 residues: CASSQEARWDTEAFF. The DNA for the CDR3 is TGCGCCAGCAGCCAAGAGGCGAGGTGGGACACTGAAGCTTTCTTT.

In its sample, this clone was seen once. Different DNA sequences within this sample yield the same CDR3. The chain employs TRBV5-1 and TRBJ2-1, with unresolved D. V was pared by 2 bases and J by 4 bases, with 7 bases between. Germline V gene lookup returns CDR1 SGHRS and CDR2 YFSETQ. The length of the CDR3 is 13 residues. This chain's CDR3 is CASSFEGYNEQFF. The CDR3 bases are TGCGCCAGCAGCTTCGAAGGGTACAATGAGCAGTTCTTC.

The rearrangement uses TRBV6-1 and TRBJ1-1; D remains ambiguous. V was cut by 7 bases and J by 10 bases, with 19 bases left in between. This CDR3 spans 13 amino acids. Looked up from germline, CDR1 is MNHNS and CDR2 is SASEGT. CDR3 residues: CASISGPLGSAFF. In DNA form, the CDR3 reads TGTGCCAGCATATCTGGACCCCTGGGTTCAGCTTTCTTT.

The chain links TRBV11-3 to TRBJ2-3; possible D gene TRBD2, 5 bases. V lost 3 bases and J 6 bases, leaving 10 bases between the germline ends. The CDR3 extends over 13 amino acids. CDR1 and CDR2 from the germline V gene are SGHNT and YENEEA. The CDR3 loop is CASSFRLRDTQYF. The CDR3 DNA follows: TGTGCCAGCAGCTTTAGACTAAGGGATACGCAGTATTTT.

This clone has just a few counts. The CDR3 DNA reads as TGTGCCATCAGTGGGTTCAATAGCAATCAGCCCCAGCATTTT. Protein: CAISGFNSNQPQHF. V and J are TRBV10-3 and TRBJ1-5; no clear D gene. Germline V CDR1 and CDR2: ENHRY, SYGVKD. The CDR3 is 14 amino acids. Trimming removed 4 bases at V and 0 bases at J, with 7 bases between.

The V and J genes are TRBV11-1 and TRBJ1-2; D possibly corresponds to TRBD1 (5 bases). Deletions cut 4 bases from V and 1 base from J, with 10 bases between. Germline CDR1 and CDR2: SGHAT and FQDESV (reference sequence). The CDR3 consists of 14 residues. This CDR3 reads CASSSGAHNYGYTF. Written as DNA, the CDR3 is TGTGCCAGCAGCTCCGGGGCTCATAACTATGGCTACACCTTC.

In this sample, this clone turned up a few times. This chain links TRBV20-1 with TRBJ2-7; a weak D match, TRBD1 (5 bases). Germline lookup yields CDR1 DFQATT and CDR2 SNEGSKA (reference sequence). The V gene lost 8 bases and the J gene lost 2 bases, with 10 bases spanning the gap. The CDR3 runs 11 residues. The CDR3 sequence is CSLPRAYEQYF. The CDR3 DNA follows: TGCAGTCTGCCCAGGGCCTACGAGCAGTACTTC.

This chain joins TRBV28 and TRBJ2-1; a possible D gene is TRBD1 (7 bases). Germline CDR1 and CDR2: MDHEN and SYDVKM. CDR3 length equals 14 residues. The germline V and J ends were trimmed by 8 bases and 2 bases, with 13 bases remaining between them. CDR3 nucleotide sequence: TGTGCCAGCGCTCAGGGGGGAACCTACAATGAGCAGTTCTTC. As protein: CASAQGGTYNEQFF.

V gene TRBV10-3 combines with J gene TRBJ2-2; D perhaps matches TRBD1 (5 bases). V lost 3 bases and J lost 5, with 10 bases in between. CDR1 is ENHRY and CDR2 is SYGVKD in the germline V gene. The CDR3 is 14 residues long. The CDR3 spells CAISDWQGTGELFF. As DNA, the CDR3 is TGTGCCATCAGTGATTGGCAGGGAACCGGGGAGCTGTTTTTT.

V and J are TRBV2 and TRBJ2-7; 7 positions match TRBD2. Germline V gene data show CDR1 as SNHLY and CDR2 as FYNNEI. This CDR3 spans 12 amino acids. After removal of 6 bases from V and 4 bases from J, the junction contained 3 bases not matched to a gene. The CDR3 loop reads CASRPSGYEQYF. The DNA of the CDR3 is TGTGCCAGCAGGCCTAGCGGTTACGAGCAGTACTTC. The full variable domain, completed using reference TRBV2 and TRBJ2-7, is EPEVTQTPSHQVTQMGQEVILRCVPISNHLYFYWYRQILGQKVEFLVSFYNNEISEKSEIFDDQFSVERPDGSNFTLKIRSTKLEDSAMYFCASRPSGYEQYFGPGTRLTVT.

The CDR3 spells CASRPPGGTDGYTF. The DNA for the CDR3 is TGTGCCAGCAGACCCCCAGGGGGAACCGATGGCTACACCTTC. The chain uses TRBV28 and TRBJ1-2; 7 nucleotides line up with TRBD1. The CDR3 is 14 amino acids. V shed 6 bases and J 6 bases; nucleotides not matched to a gene: 10. The germline CDR1 and CDR2 sequences are MDHEN and SYDVKM.

The chain's CDR3 is CASSLDGGKIPYEQYF. The CDR3 bases are TGTGCCAGCAGCTTAGACGGGGGGAAAATCCCCTACGAGCAGTACTTC. V usage is TRBV11-2 and J usage is TRBJ2-7; TRBD2 agrees at 7 bases. The CDR3 contains 16 residues. The J segment lost 2 bases and the V segment lost 0 bases, leaving 7 bases of the junction unmatched. Germline V lookup: CDR1 SGHAT, CDR2 FQNNGV.

In regard to this clone: Other DNA sequences in this sample translate to the same CDR3. The chain is built from TRBV7-9 and TRBJ2-5; D is unresolved. The CDR3 loop spans 11 amino acids. With 5 bases removed from V and 1 base from J, the gap between germline ends came to 2 bases. Germline V lookup: CDR1 SEHNR, CDR2 FQNEAQ (reference sequence). Here the CDR3 DNA reads TGTGCCAGCAGCCTCCAAGAGACCCAGTACTTC. As protein: CASSLQETQYF.

The chain employs TRBV18 and TRBJ1-3, with unresolved D. Germline V CDR1 and CDR2: KGHSH, LQKENI. This CDR3 spans 17 amino acids. The V end lost 1 base, the J end lost 0 bases, and 13 bases lay between the germline ends. The CDR3 loop is CASSPQAASSSGNTIYF. Here the CDR3 DNA reads TGTGCCAGCTCACCACAGGCAGCCTCCAGCTCTGGAAACACCATATATTTT.

The chain joins TRBV29-1 to TRBJ2-1, with a tentative D call TRBD2 (6 bases). The CDR3 covers 14 residues. Germline V CDR1 and CDR2: SQVTM, ANQGSEA. The V and J ends lost 6 bases and 9 bases respectively, with 21 bases between them. CDR3: CSVAGRITYGEQFF. CDR3 nucleotides: TGCAGCGTGGCGGGACGTATTACATACGGTGAGCAGTTCTTC.

This clone was seen only once. V gene TRBV7-2 combines with J gene TRBJ1-2, with D possibly TRBD1 on 6 matching bases. Germline CDR1 is SGHTA and CDR2 is FQGNSA. This CDR3 region has 14 residues. Trimming stripped 5 bases from V and 8 bases from J, with 18 bases between. Here the CDR3 reads CASSPPTGGYGYTF. The CDR3, as DNA: TGTGCCAGCAGCCCTCCGACGGGGGGCTACGGCTACACCTTC.

This chain connects TRBV29-1 to TRBJ2-5, with D possibly being TRBD1 (6 bases). Germline V gives CDR1 SQVTM, CDR2 ANQGSEA. V lost 6 bases, J lost 1 base, and 18 bases lay in between. The CDR3 has 15 residues. This CDR3 is CSVRPNTGSQETQYF. The CDR3 DNA is TGCAGCGTCAGGCCTAACACAGGGAGCCAAGAGACCCAGTACTTC.

The chain employs TRBV28 and TRBJ2-3; 7 positions agree with TRBD2. CDR1 is MDHEN and CDR2 is SYDVKM in the germline V gene. The J segment lost 2 bases and the V segment lost 6 bases, leaving 17 bases of the junction unmatched. CDR3 length equals 18 residues. CDR3 in DNA: TGTGCCAGCAGCTCTAGATTCGTTCAGCGGGGTTCCACAGATACGCAGTATTTT. Its protein is CASSSRFVQRGSTDTQYF.

This sequence joins TRBV28 and TRBJ1-2; D uncertain. The CDR3 totals 12 residues. Trimming left V 4 bases short and J 8 bases short, with 11 bases between. The germline V gene has CDR1 MDHEN and CDR2 SYDVKM. DNA of the CDR3: TGTGCCAGCAGTTCCTCCTCTGGGGGCTACACCTTC. Amino acids: CASSSSSGGYTF.

The chain combines TRBV28 with TRBJ2-7; no reliable D call. The CDR3 runs to 13 residues. CDR1 is MDHEN and CDR2 is SYDVKM in the germline V gene. The V gene lost 2 bases and the J gene lost 6 bases, with 11 bases spanning the gap. DNA for the CDR3: TGTGCCAGCAGTTTACGACCAGTGGGCGAGCAGTACTTC. Its protein product is CASSLRPVGEQYF.

Remarks on this clone: Other DNA sequences in the same sample also yield this CDR3. V and J are TRBV5-1 and TRBJ2-3; D is undetermined. The germline CDR1 and CDR2 sequences are SGHRS and YFSETQ. V was pared by 1 base and J by 6 bases, with 6 bases between. This CDR3 comprises 12 residues. CDR3 in amino acids: CASSLYGDTQYF. CDR3 bases: TGCGCCAGCAGCTTGTATGGGGATACGCAGTATTTT.

The chain recombines TRBV7-9 with TRBJ2-3; 8 bases align to TRBD2. With V trimmed by 1 base and J by 0 bases, 3 bases remained unmatched. CDR1 is SEHNR and CDR2 is FQNEAQ in the germline V gene (reference sequence). This CDR3 region has 16 residues. The CDR3 sequence: CASSLGTSRSTDTQYF. The CDR3 nucleotides read TGTGCCAGCAGCTTAGGGACTAGCAGAAGCACAGATACGCAGTATTTT.

Points on this clone: Other nucleotide sequences in the sample specify the same CDR3. The chain has TRBV18 and TRBJ2-7; maybe TRBD1 (6 bases). The CDR3 sequence is 13 residues long. The germline V gene encodes CDR1 KGHSH and CDR2 LQKENI. With 2 bases removed from V and 5 bases from J, the gap between germline ends came to 10 bases. The CDR3 spells CASSPAGDHEQYF. DNA of the CDR3: TGTGCCAGCTCACCAGCAGGGGATCACGAGCAGTACTTC.

This chain links TRBV28 with TRBJ2-7; TRBD1 aligns across 8 bases. The ends lost 5 bases at V and 1 base at J; junction bases unmatched: 10. From germline, CDR1 is MDHEN and CDR2 SYDVKM. The CDR3 consists of 16 residues. As DNA, the CDR3 is TGTGCCAGCAGTAGTCCGGGACAGGAGTTATCCTACGAGCAGTACTTC. Protein: CASSSPGQELSYEQYF.

The rearrangement uses TRBV4-1 and TRBJ1-4; D uncertain. Trimming removed 4 bases at V and 0 bases at J, with 12 bases between. Germline values: CDR1 MGHRA, CDR2 YSYEKL. CDR3 length: 16 amino acids. The CDR3, as DNA: TGCGCCAGCAGCCCCGGACGGATTGCAACTAATGAAAAACTGTTTTTT. This translates into CASSPGRIATNEKLFF.

V gene TRBV10-3 combines with J gene TRBJ1-2, with TRBD1 identical over 10 bases. The V gene end was trimmed by 2 bases and the J gene end by 0 bases; junction bases not matched to a gene: 6. The germline V gene encodes CDR1 ENHRY and CDR2 SYGVKD. The CDR3 length is 17 residues. CDR3 coding DNA: TGTGCCATCAGTGAGCACCCGGGACAGGGGACTAACTATGGCTACACCTTC. It yields the protein CAISEHPGQGTNYGYTF.

J is TRBJ2-5 and V is TRBV6-6; TRBD1 matches at 10 bases. From germline, CDR1 is MNHNY and CDR2 SVGAGI (reference sequence). The CDR3 has 16 amino acids. Losses at the gene ends were 5 bases for V and 5 bases for J; bases not matched to a gene: 11. The CDR3, as DNA: TGTGCCAGCAGTACCACCTCGACAGGGGGCGGGGAGACCCAGTACTTC. Its translation is CASSTTSTGGGETQYF.

The V and J genes are TRBV6-5 and TRBJ1-4; 9 nucleotides match TRBD1. The CDR3 sequence is 14 residues long. With V trimmed by 6 bases and J by 7 bases, 6 bases remained unmatched. Germline assignment: CDR1 MNHEY and CDR2 SVGAGI. DNA for the CDR3: TGTGCCAGCAGCCGAAGACAGGGGGGTGAAAAACTGTTTTTT. Its translation is CASSRRQGGEKLFF.

This sequence joins TRBV5-1 and TRBJ2-3; 8 nucleotides match TRBD2. Trimming cost V 1 base and J 2 bases; bases outside gene matches: 6. The CDR3 length is 16 residues. The germline V gene encodes CDR1 SGHRS and CDR2 YFSETQ. CDR3 region: CASSLTTAGATDTQYF. The CDR3 DNA follows: TGCGCCAGCAGCTTGACCACAGCGGGAGCCACAGATACGCAGTATTTT.

The chain recombines TRBV28 with TRBJ2-7; D is uncertain. V was clipped by 2 bases and J by 0 bases, with 8 bases between them. Per the germline V gene, CDR1 is MDHEN and CDR2 is SYDVKM. This CDR3 has 14 residues. The CDR3 loop reads CASSLQFSSYEQYF. CDR3 DNA sequence: TGTGCCAGCAGTTTACAGTTCAGCTCCTACGAGCAGTACTTC.

As for this clone: Within the sample, other DNA sequences also encode this same CDR3. The chain uses TRBV7-3 and TRBJ2-2; D not certain. The length of the CDR3 is 13 residues. Trimming removed 4 bases at V and 6 bases at J, with 9 bases between. From germline, CDR1 is SGHTA and CDR2 FQGTGA. CDR3 DNA sequence: TGTGCCAGCAGCTCCACCCCGCCCGGGGAGCTGTTTTTT. It encodes CASSSTPPGELFF.

The chain couples TRBV6-5 to TRBJ2-2; D unclear. The V gene lost 0 bases and the J gene lost 2 bases, with 10 bases spanning the gap. CDR3 size: 16 residues. The germline V gene has CDR1 MNHEY and CDR2 SVGAGI. The CDR3 nucleotides read TGTGCCAGCAGTTACTCCTTAGGGCCCAACACCGGGGAGCTGTTTTTT. Its protein product is CASSYSLGPNTGELFF.